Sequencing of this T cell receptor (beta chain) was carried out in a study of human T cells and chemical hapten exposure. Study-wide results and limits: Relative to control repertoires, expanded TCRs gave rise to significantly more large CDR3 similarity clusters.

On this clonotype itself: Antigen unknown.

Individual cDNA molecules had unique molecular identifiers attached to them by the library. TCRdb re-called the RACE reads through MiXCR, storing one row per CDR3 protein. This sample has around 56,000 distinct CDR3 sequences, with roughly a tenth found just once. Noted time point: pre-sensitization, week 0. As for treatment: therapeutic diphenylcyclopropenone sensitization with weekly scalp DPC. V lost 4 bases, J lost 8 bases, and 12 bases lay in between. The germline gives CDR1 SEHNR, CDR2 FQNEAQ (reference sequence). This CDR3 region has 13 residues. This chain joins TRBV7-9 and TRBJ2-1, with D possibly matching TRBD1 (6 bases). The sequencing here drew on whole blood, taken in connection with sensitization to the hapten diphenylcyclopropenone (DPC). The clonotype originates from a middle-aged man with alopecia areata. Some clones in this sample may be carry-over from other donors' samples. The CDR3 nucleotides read TGTGCCAGCAGCTCGCAGGGGTTTGATGAGCAGTTCTTC. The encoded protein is CASSSQGFDEQFF.